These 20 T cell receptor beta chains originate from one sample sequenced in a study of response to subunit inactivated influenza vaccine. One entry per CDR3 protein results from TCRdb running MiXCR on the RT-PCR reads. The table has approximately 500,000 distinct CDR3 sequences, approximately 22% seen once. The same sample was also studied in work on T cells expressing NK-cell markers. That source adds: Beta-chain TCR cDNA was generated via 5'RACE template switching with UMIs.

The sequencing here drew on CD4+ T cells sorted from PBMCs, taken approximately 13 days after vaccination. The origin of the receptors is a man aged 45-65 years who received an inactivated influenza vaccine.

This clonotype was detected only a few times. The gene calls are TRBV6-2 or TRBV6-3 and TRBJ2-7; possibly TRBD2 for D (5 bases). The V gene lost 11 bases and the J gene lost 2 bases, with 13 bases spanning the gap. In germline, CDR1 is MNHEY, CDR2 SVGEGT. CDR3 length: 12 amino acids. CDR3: CACRSDPYEQYF. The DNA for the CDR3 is TGTGCCTGCCGTAGCGATCCCTACGAGCAGTACTTC.

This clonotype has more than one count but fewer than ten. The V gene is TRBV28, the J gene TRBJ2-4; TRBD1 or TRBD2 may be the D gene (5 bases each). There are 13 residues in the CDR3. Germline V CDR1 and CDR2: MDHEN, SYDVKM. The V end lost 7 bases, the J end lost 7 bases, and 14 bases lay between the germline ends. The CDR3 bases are TGTGCCAGCAATCCAGGGAGCCAGAACATTCAGTACTTC. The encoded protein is CASNPGSQNIQYF.

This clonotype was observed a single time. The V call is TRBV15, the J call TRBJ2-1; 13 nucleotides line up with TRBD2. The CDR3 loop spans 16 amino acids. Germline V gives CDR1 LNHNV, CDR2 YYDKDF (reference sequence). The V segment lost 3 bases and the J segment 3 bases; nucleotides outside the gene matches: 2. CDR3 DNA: TGTGCCACCAGCAGGGGACTAGCGGGGCGCTACAATGAGCAGTTCTTC. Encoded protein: CATSRGLAGRYNEQFF.

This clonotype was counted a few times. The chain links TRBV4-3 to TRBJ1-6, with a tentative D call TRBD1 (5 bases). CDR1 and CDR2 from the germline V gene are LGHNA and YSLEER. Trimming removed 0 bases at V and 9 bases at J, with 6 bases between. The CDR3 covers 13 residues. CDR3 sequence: CASSQEGGSPLHF. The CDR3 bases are TGCGCCAGCAGCCAAGAGGGGGGTTCACCCCTCCACTTT.

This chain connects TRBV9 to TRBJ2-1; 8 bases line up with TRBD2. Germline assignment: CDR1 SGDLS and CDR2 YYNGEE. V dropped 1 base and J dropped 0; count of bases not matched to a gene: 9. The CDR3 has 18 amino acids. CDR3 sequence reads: CASSVRPGAGGSYNEQFF. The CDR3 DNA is TGTGCCAGCAGCGTACGCCCTGGGGCGGGAGGCTCCTACAATGAGCAGTTCTTC.

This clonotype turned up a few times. Here the CDR3 reads CASSFPSAKNIQYF. The CDR3 nucleotides read TGTGCCAGCAGCTTCCCTAGCGCCAAAAACATTCAGTACTTC. The chain uses TRBV5-6 and TRBJ2-4; possibly TRBD2 for D (5 bases). CDR3 length: 14 residues. Germline CDR1 is SGHDT and CDR2 is YYEEEE. The V end was cut by 2 bases, the J end by 1 base, with 7 bases between.

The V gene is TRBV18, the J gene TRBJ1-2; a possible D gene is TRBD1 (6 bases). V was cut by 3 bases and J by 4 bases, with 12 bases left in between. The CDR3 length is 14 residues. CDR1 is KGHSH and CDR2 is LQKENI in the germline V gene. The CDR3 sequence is CASSPAGEGYGYTF. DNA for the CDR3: TGTGCCAGCTCACCCGCAGGGGAGGGCTATGGCTACACCTTC. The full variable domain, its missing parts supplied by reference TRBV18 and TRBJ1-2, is NAGVMQNPRHLVRRRGQEARLRCSPMKGHSHVYWYRQLPEEGLKFMVYLQKENIIDESGMPKERFSAEFPKEGPSILRIQQVVRGDSAAYFCASSPAGEGYGYTFGSGTRLTVV.

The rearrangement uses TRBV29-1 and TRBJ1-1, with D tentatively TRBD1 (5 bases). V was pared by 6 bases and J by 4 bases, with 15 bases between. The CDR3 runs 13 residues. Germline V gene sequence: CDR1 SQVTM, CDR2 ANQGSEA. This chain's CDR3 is CSVGGAASTEAFF. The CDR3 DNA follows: TGCAGCGTGGGAGGGGCGGCGAGCACTGAAGCTTTCTTT.

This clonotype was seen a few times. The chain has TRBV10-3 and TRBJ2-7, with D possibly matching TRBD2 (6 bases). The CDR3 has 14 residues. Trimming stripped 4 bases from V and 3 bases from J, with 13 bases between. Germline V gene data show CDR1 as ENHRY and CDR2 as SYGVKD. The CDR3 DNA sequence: TGTGCCATCAGTGCGCTATCAGCGGGCTACGAGCAGTACTTC. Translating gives CAISALSAGYEQYF.

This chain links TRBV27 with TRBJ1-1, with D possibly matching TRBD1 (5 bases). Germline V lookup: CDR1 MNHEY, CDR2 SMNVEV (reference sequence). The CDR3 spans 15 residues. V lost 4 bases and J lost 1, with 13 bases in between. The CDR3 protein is CASSYGYTGNTEAFF. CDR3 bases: TGTGCCAGCAGTTATGGGTACACAGGGAACACTGAAGCTTTCTTT.

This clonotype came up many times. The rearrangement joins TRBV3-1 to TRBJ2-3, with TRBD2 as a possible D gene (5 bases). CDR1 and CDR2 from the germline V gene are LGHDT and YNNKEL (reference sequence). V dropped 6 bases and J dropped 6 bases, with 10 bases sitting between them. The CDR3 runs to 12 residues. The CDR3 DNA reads TGTGCCAGCAGGAACCCGGGGGATACGCAGTATTTT. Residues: CASRNPGDTQYF.

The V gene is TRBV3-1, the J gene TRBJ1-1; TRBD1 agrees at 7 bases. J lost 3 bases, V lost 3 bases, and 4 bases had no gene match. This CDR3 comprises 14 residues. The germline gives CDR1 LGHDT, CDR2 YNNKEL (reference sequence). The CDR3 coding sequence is TGTGCCAGCAGCCAGACAGGGACCTACACTGAAGCTTTCTTT. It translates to CASSQTGTYTEAFF.

CDR3 nucleotides: TGTGCCAGCAGTTCTGGGACAGGGAGTTTTGAGCAGTACTTC. It specifies CASSSGTGSFEQYF. The genes are TRBV12-3 or TRBV12-4 and TRBJ2-7; 9 bases are shared with TRBD1. V trimming: 4 bases; J trimming: 7 bases; junction bases outside the gene matches: 8. The CDR3 is 14 amino acids.

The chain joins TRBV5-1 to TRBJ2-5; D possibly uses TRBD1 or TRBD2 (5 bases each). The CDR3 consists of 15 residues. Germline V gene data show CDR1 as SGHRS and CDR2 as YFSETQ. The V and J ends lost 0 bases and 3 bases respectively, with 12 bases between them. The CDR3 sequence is CASSLGGTTKETQYF. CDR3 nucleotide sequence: TGCGCCAGCAGCTTGGGAGGGACCACTAAAGAGACCCAGTACTTC.

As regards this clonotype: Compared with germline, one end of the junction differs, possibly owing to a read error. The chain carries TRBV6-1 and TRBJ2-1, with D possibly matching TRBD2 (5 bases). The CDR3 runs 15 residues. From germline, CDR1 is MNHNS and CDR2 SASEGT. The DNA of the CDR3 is TGTGCCACGACGAGGAGGACCGGCTCCAACAATGAGCAGTTCTTC. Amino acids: CATTRRTGSNNEQFF.

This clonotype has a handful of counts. CDR3 nucleotide sequence: TGTGCCAGCAGTTTGAGTACAGGGGGAAATGAGCAGTTCTTC. It specifies CASSLSTGGNEQFF. The V call is TRBV12-3 or TRBV12-4, the J call TRBJ2-1, with 8 bases matching TRBD1. The CDR3 has 14 amino acids. V was pared by 3 bases and J by 7 bases, with 5 bases of the junction left unmatched.

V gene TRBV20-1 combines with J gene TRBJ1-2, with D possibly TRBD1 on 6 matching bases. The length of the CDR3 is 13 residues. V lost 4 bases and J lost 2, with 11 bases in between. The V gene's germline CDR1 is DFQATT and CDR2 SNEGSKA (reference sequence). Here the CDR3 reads CSATDQGNYGYTF. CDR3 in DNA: TGCAGTGCTACCGACCAGGGGAACTATGGCTACACCTTC.

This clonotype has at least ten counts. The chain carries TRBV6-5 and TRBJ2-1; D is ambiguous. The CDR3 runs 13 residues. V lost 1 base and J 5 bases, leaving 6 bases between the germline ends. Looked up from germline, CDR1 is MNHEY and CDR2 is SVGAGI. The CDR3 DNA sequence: TGTGCCAGCAGTTACTTGACAAACAATGAGCAGTTCTTC. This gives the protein CASSYLTNNEQFF.

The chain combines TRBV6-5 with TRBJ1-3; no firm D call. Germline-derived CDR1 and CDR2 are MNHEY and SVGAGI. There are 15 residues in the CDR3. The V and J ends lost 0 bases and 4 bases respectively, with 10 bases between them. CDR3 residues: CASSYSRVRGNTIYF. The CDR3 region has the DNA TGTGCCAGCAGTTACTCGAGGGTGCGGGGAAACACCATATATTTT.

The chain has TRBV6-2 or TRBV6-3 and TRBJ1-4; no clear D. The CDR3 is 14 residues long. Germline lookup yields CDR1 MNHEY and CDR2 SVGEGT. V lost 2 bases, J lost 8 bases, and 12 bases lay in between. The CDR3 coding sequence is TGTGCCAGCAGTTACGGGGTGAAGACCGAAAAACTGTTTTTT. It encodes CASSYGVKTEKLFF.